This TCR beta chain was observed in a study of shared clonotypes between healthy human individuals. Study-wide context: Researchers drew samples from a couple of women and three men aged 18 to 49.

Assay: immunoSEQ multiplex PCR; the TCRdb copy retains only in-frame clones and omits some. The sample holds about 480,000 clones; 60% to 80% are singletons and the top ten take around an eighth. For this clone: In the same sample, other DNA sequences code for this CDR3.

Trimming removed 1 base from V and 5 bases from J, with 6 bases in between. CDR1 is SGHTA, CDR2 FQGNSA, per germline. The CDR3 totals 13 residues. The clonotype comes from a woman aged 40 to 50 in good health. Some clones in this sample may be carry-over from other donors' samples. The chain has TRBV7-2 and TRBJ1-5; D call uncertain. The specimen sequenced was PBMCs. The CDR3 bases are TGTGCCAGCAGCTTAGGTAACTATCAGCCCCAGCATTTT. This sequence encodes CASSLGNYQPQHF.